This TCR beta chain comes out of a study of blood T cell repertoires in COVID-19. Study background: Italy, Spain and the United States were the sources of the convalescent and acute COVID-19 samples. T cells, B-cell-depleted T cells, or PBMCs provided the cDNA or gDNA that served as material.

The V end lost 0 bases, the J end lost 7 bases, and 18 bases lay between the germline ends. The CDR3 loop spans 16 amino acids. Germline V CDR1 and CDR2: MNHEY, SVGAGI. In the study's own analysis: Reference gene primer amplification yielded estimated nucleated cell counts. Repertoires were generated with immunoSEQ multiplex PCR, while TCRdb's copy carries only in-frame clones and drops some. D and trimming were read from the DNA, whereas the V and J calls and clone size are those reported in that table. Among more than 250,000 clones, 70% to 90% were seen once, and the ten largest hold 2.2%. Clinical history as reported by participants underpinned cohort assignment.

The genes are TRBV6-5 and TRBJ1-1; D possibly corresponds to TRBD1 (5 bases). The receptor was isolated from a man aged 30 to 39 who had recovered from COVID-19. The sample taken for sequencing was PBMCs or T cells enriched from blood (not recorded which). The CDR3 coding sequence is TGTGCCAGCAGTTACTCCCCAGGGTCGGGGGAGGGTGAAGCTTTCTTT. This gives the protein CASSYSPGSGEGEAFF.